This TCR beta chain derives from a study of blood T cell repertoires in COVID-19. Study information: COVID-19 samples, acute and convalescent, were from the United States, Italy and Spain.

As for this clone: At one end the junction does not follow the germline gene, possibly because of a read error.

Here immunoSEQ multiplex PCR was the method, and the copy in TCRdb shows in-frame clones only, minus some. Of approximately 70,000 clones listed, roughly 85% are singletons. Patients at the Seattle site were enrolled during active infection and followed longitudinally. This CDR3 has 15 amino acids. The germline gives CDR1 SEHNR, CDR2 FQNEAQ (reference sequence). The chain has TRBV7-9 and TRBJ2-3; 14 nucleotides agree with TRBD2. The sequence was collected from a woman aged 45-65 years with COVID-19, enrolled during active disease. The sequenced sample consisted of peripheral blood. The CDR3 sequence: CASSLGTSGSSTQYF. The CDR3 coding sequence is TGTGCCAGCAGTTTAGGGACTAGCGGGAGCTCTACGCAGTATTTT.